This T cell receptor beta chain was documented in a study of blood T cells in healthy people across ages. Together with a sample-barcoded 5' primer, a J-beta primer mix was included in a second PCR lasting roughly 6 to 12 cycles. TCRdb reanalysed the 5' RACE reads using MiXCR and keeps one entry per CDR3 protein. The table records 710,000 or so distinct CDR3 sequences, approximately 21% of them present only once. CDR3 length: 15 amino acids. Germline CDR1 reads SGHRS; CDR2 reads YFSETQ. V gave up 1 base and J gave up 4 bases; unmatched junction bases: 6. The clonotype was recovered from a man aged 65-85 years in good health. The sequenced material came from blood. The J gene is TRBJ2-3, the V gene TRBV5-1; TRBD1 matches at 7 bases. CDR3 amino acids: CASSLPVGQADTQYF. Here the CDR3 DNA reads TGCGCCAGCAGCTTGCCGGTCGGACAGGCAGATACGCAGTATTTT. Based on the CDR3 plus reference TRBV5-1 and TRBJ2-3, the full variable domain is KAGVTQTPRYLIKTRGQQVTLSCSPISGHRSVSWYQQTPGQGLQFLFEYFSETQRNKGNFPGRFSGRQFSNSRSEMNVSTLELGDSALYLCASSLPVGQADTQYFGPGTRLTVL.